The 6 T cell receptor beta chains in this list originate from one sample, sequenced in a study of TIL therapy for anti-PD-1-resistant metastatic lung cancer. Sequencing used immunoSEQ v3. The method was immunoSEQ multiplex PCR; TCRdb's version includes in-frame clones alone and lacks a portion of them. Seen here are some 46,000 clones, 79% observed once, and the top ten hold approximately 15%. As for time point: pre-treatment sample, taken before nivolumab and TIL therapy. The specimen comprised blood, sampled at baseline. These receptors were collected from a man aged 70 or older with non-small cell lung cancer.

The chain joins TRBV28 to TRBJ1-1; no reliable D call. CDR3 length equals 12 residues. Germline V gene data show CDR1 as MDHEN and CDR2 as SYDVKM. Trimming left V 4 bases short and J 6 bases short, with 9 bases between. CDR3 DNA: TGTGCCAGCAGTTCCCCTTGGGCTGAAGCTTTCTTT. It specifies CASSSPWAEAFF.

The V and J genes are TRBV28 and TRBJ1-1, with TRBD1 as a possible D gene (5 bases). The germline CDR1 and CDR2 sequences are MDHEN and SYDVKM. Trimming pared 2 bases from V and 11 bases from J, leaving 15 bases between. The CDR3 sequence is 13 residues long. This CDR3 is CASSLQGAATAFF. The CDR3 DNA is TGTGCCAGCAGTTTACAAGGGGCGGCAACGGCTTTCTTT.

The J gene is TRBJ2-3, the V gene TRBV18, with 13 positions matching TRBD2. The trim removed 6 bases at V and 0 bases at J, leaving 3 bases unmatched. The CDR3 spans 16 residues. Germline assignment: CDR1 KGHSH and CDR2 LQKENI. The CDR3 DNA follows: TGTGCCAGCTCGGGACTAGCGGGAACAAGCACAGATACGCAGTATTTT. This translates into CASSGLAGTSTDTQYF.

This sequence joins TRBV7-2 and TRBJ2-5; D is undetermined. Trimming removed 0 bases at V and 5 bases at J, with 4 bases between. The CDR3 is made up of 12 amino acids. Germline V CDR1 and CDR2: SGHTA, FQGNSA. CDR3 residues: CASSLATETQYF. DNA of the CDR3: TGTGCCAGCAGCTTAGCAACGGAGACCCAGTACTTC.

The J gene is TRBJ2-3, the V gene TRBV30; 8 positions match TRBD2. The CDR3 has 14 residues. V dropped 5 bases and J dropped 5; count of bases not matched to a gene: 9. From germline, CDR1 is GTSNPN and CDR2 SVGIG (reference sequence). DNA of the CDR3: TGTGCCTGGGGACTAGCCGGAAGGTTAGATACGCAGTATTTT. This sequence encodes CAWGLAGRLDTQYF.

The chain combines TRBV9 with TRBJ2-2; TRBD2 aligns across 12 bases. Germline V CDR1 and CDR2: SGDLS, YYNGEE. Losses at the gene ends were 0 bases for V and 5 bases for J; bases not matched to a gene: 11. The CDR3 has 19 amino acids. The CDR3 region is CASSVEGLTSGRWTGELFF. The CDR3 coding sequence is TGTGCCAGCAGCGTAGAGGGCCTAACTAGCGGGAGGTGGACCGGGGAGCTGTTTTTT. The full variable domain, its missing parts supplied by reference TRBV9 and TRBJ2-2, is DSGVTQTPKHLITATGQRVTLRCSPRSGDLSVYWYQQSLDQGLQFLIQYYNGEERAKGNILERFSAQQFPDLHSELNLSSLELGDSALYFCASSVEGLTSGRWTGELFFGEGSRLTVL.